The next 10 T cell receptor beta chains were all read from a single sample in a study of T cell responses to AZD1222 COVID-19 vaccine. Here immunoSEQ multiplex PCR was the method, and the copy in TCRdb shows in-frame clones only, minus some. Of some 120,000 clones in the sample, around 90% were seen once. The specimen was peripheral blood, collected on day 0 of AZD1222 vaccination. Source of these receptors: an adult in good health.

The rearrangement uses TRBV5-1 and TRBJ2-3; the match to TRBD2 covers 11 bases. There are 19 residues in the CDR3. Looked up from germline, CDR1 is SGHRS and CDR2 is YFSETQ. After removal of 6 bases from V and 0 bases from J, the junction contained 15 bases not matched to a gene. CDR3 protein: CASNRVVTGTSGSTDTQYF. As DNA, the CDR3 is TGCGCCAGCAACAGGGTTGTTACCGGGACTAGCGGCAGCACAGATACGCAGTATTTT.

The chain couples TRBV18 to TRBJ2-7; 7 bases align to TRBD1. Trimming cost V 4 bases and J 4 bases; bases outside gene matches: 13. The CDR3 length is 16 residues. Germline loops: CDR1 KGHSH, CDR2 LQKENI. CDR3 in amino acids: CASSQNSGTAAYEQYF. The CDR3 DNA is TGTGCCAGCTCACAGAATTCCGGGACAGCAGCATACGAGCAGTACTTC.

This rearrangement joins TRBV28 to TRBJ1-4; TRBD1 aligns across 9 bases. Trimming at V came to 7 bases and at J to 5 bases, leaving 8 bases not matched to a gene. Looked up from germline, CDR1 is MDHEN and CDR2 is SYDVKM. The CDR3 spans 15 residues. CDR3 protein: CASISEGTGNEKLFF. The CDR3 DNA reads TGTGCCAGCATTTCTGAAGGGACAGGGAATGAAAAACTGTTTTTT.

J is TRBJ2-7 and V is TRBV27; tentative D call: TRBD2 (5 bases). The germline V gene has CDR1 MNHEY and CDR2 SMNVEV (reference sequence). The CDR3 totals 14 residues. Deletions cut 3 bases from V and 3 bases from J, with 12 bases between. The CDR3 loop is CASSFWERGYEQYF. CDR3 sequence (DNA): TGTGCCAGCAGTTTCTGGGAGAGAGGCTACGAGCAGTACTTC.

The chain combines TRBV29-1 with TRBJ2-7; the match to TRBD1 covers 10 bases. V lost 5 bases to trimming and J lost 4 bases; unmatched junction nucleotides: 2. Germline CDR1 and CDR2: SQVTM and ANQGSEA. The CDR3 is 12 residues long. CDR3 protein: CSVRDRGYEQYF. The CDR3, as DNA: TGCAGCGTTCGGGACAGGGGTTACGAGCAGTACTTC.

The J gene is TRBJ1-2, the V gene TRBV10-2; 8 nucleotides match TRBD1. The CDR3 runs 16 residues. Germline V gene data show CDR1 as WSHSY and CDR2 as SAAADI. The V and J ends lost 6 bases and 1 base, in that order; junction bases with no gene match: 10. CDR3 sequence: CASSPRKTGGNYGYTF. DNA for the CDR3: TGCGCCAGCAGCCCAAGGAAAACAGGGGGTAACTATGGCTACACCTTC.

V usage is TRBV4-2 and J usage is TRBJ1-3; TRBD1 matches 10 bases. The CDR3 contains 18 residues. CDR1 is LGHNA, CDR2 YNFKEQ, per germline. V shed 0 bases, J shed 4 bases, and the junction held 9 bases outside the gene matches. In DNA, the CDR3 is TGTGCCAGCAGCCAAGATGGGGGGGGACAGGGGATAGGAAACACCATATATTTT. Encoded protein: CASSQDGGGQGIGNTIYF.

The chain links TRBV5-1 to TRBJ2-3; 8 bases match TRBD1. From germline, CDR1 is SGHRS and CDR2 YFSETQ. The trim removed 4 bases at V and 8 bases at J, leaving 12 bases unmatched. CDR3 length equals 15 residues. The CDR3 nucleotides read TGCGCCAGCAGCCCCGACAGGGGTCGAGGGGGTACGCAGTATTTT. It yields the protein CASSPDRGRGGTQYF. The complete variable domain, with remaining parts taken from reference TRBV5-1 and TRBJ2-3, reads KAGVTQTPRYLIKTRGQQVTLSCSPISGHRSVSWYQQTPGQGLQFLFEYFSETQRNKGNFPGRFSGRQFSNSRSEMNVSTLELGDSALYLCASSPDRGRGGTQYFGPGTRLTVL.

The chain joins TRBV9 to TRBJ2-5, with D tentatively TRBD2 (5 bases). This CDR3 contains 15 residues. V dropped 3 bases and J dropped 4 bases, with 16 bases sitting between them. Per germline, CDR1 SGDLS and CDR2 YYNGEE. Here the CDR3 DNA reads TGTGCCAGCAGCGGGGCCCCTAGCTGGTCAGAGACCCAGTACTTC. Translation: CASSGAPSWSETQYF. The complete variable domain, with remaining parts taken from reference TRBV9 and TRBJ2-5, reads DSGVTQTPKHLITATGQRVTLRCSPRSGDLSVYWYQQSLDQGLQFLIQYYNGEERAKGNILERFSAQQFPDLHSELNLSSLELGDSALYFCASSGAPSWSETQYFGPGTRLLVL.

This sequence joins TRBV19 and TRBJ2-2, with unresolved D. Trimming stripped 0 bases from V and 6 bases from J, with 5 bases between. The CDR3 consists of 13 residues. Germline CDR1 and CDR2: LNHDA and SQIVND (reference sequence). The CDR3 reads CASSIERPGELFF. The CDR3 nucleotides read TGTGCCAGTAGTATAGAGCGGCCCGGGGAGCTGTTTTTT.